The rows below give T cell receptor beta chains drawn from one sample of a study of blood T cell repertoires in COVID-19. Only in-frame clones appear in the TCRdb table, and some are missing; sequencing was by immunoSEQ multiplex PCR. The sample has about 100,000 clones; approximately 86% are singletons. The sequenced sample was peripheral blood. Receptors were obtained from a man older than 75 with acute or convalescent COVID-19. Both conserved end residues are part of each CDR3. The D gene is left open where the match is weak. Only some rows state a clone size, as once, few, many or a class for expanded clones.

TRBJ2-7,-,TRBV29-1,-,CSVEVGGSFYEQYF,TGCAGCGTTGAGGTGGGGGGTTCGTTCTACGAGCAGTACTTC
TRBJ1-2,-,TRBV29-1,-,CSVTQGFNYGYTF,TGCAGCGTAACGCAGGGTTTTAACTATGGCTACACCTTC
TRBJ1-2,-,TRBV6-2/TRBV6-3,-,CASSYPPAGARYGGYTF,TGTGCCAGCAGTTACCCCCCGGCAGGGGCTCGATACGGGGGCTACACCTTC
TRBJ2-7,-,TRBV6-1,-,CASSAGSSQGTVEQYF,TGTGCCAGCAGTGCCGGATCTTCACAGGGTACAGTCGAGCAGTACTTC
TRBJ1-1,-,TRBV7-2,-,CASSHPGGGRVAAEAFF,TGTGCCAGCAGTCATCCCGGCGGGGGCAGGGTAGCGGCGGAAGCTTTCTTT
TRBJ2-7,-,TRBV7-8,-,CASSLTSFEQYF,TGTGCCAGCAGCCTAACAAGTTTCGAGCAGTACTTC
TRBJ1-5,once,TRBV7-3,-,CASSIIWSKEWPAADDEQPQHF,TGTGCCAGCAGCATTATATGGTCTAAGGAATGGCCCGCGGCGGATGACGAACAGCCCCAGCATTTT
TRBJ1-5,-,TRBV1,-,CTSTPGNQPQHF,TGCACCAGCACGCCAGGCAATCAGCCCCAGCATTTT
TRBJ1-6,medium-sized,TRBV28,-,CASSWRGGPLHF,TGTGCCAGCAGTTGGCGGGGGGGTCCCCTCCACTTT
TRBJ1-2,-,TRBV6-5,TRBD1,CAVQGAAVGGYTF,TGTGCCGTTCAGGGGGCGGCTGTGGGCGGCTACACCTTC
TRBJ2-7,-,TRBV14,TRBD1,CASSQLGTVTSEQYF,TGTGCCAGCAGCCAATTGGGGACAGTCACCTCCGAGCAGTACTTC
TRBJ1-6,few,TRBV6-1,-,CASSEINSPLHF,TGTGCCAGCAGTGAAATAAATTCACCCCTCCACTTT
TRBJ1-2,-,TRBV9,TRBD1,CASSVDRDRGVNYGYTF,TGTGCCAGCAGCGTAGATCGGGACAGGGGGGTTAACTATGGCTACACCTTC
TRBJ2-5,-,TRBV7-8,-,CASSSQSRVEETQYF,TGTGCCAGCAGCTCTCAGAGTCGTGTGGAGGAGACCCAGTACTTC
TRBJ2-3,-,TRBV11-3,TRBD1,CASSLDHGQGADTQYF,TGTGCCAGCAGCTTAGATCATGGACAGGGCGCAGATACGCAGTATTTT
TRBJ2-1,-,TRBV7-6,TRBD1,CASSSGQGGNEQFF,TGTGCCAGCAGCTCGGGACAGGGGGGTAATGAGCAGTTCTTC
TRBJ1-2,once,TRBV7-9,-,CASSPAPGGYGYTF,TGTGCCAGCAGCCCAGCGCCCGGAGGCTATGGCTACACCTTC
TRBJ2-1,-,TRBV2,TRBD1,CASSVGTGGTYNEQFF,TGTGCCAGCAGTGTAGGGACAGGTGGGACCTACAATGAGCAGTTCTTC
TRBJ2-4,-,TRBV6-5,-,CASCVAALAKNIQYF,TGTGCCAGCTGCGTGGCGGCACTAGCCAAAAACATTCAGTACTTC
TRBJ1-4,-,TRBV9,TRBD1,CASSSGTVGEKLFF,TGTGCCAGCAGCTCCGGGACAGTCGGTGAAAAACTGTTTTTT
TRBJ2-6,-,TRBV21-1,-,CASSKEEGQGDSGANVLTF,TGTGCCAGCAGCAAAGAGGAAGGACAGGGGGACTCTGGGGCCAACGTCCTGACTTTC
TRBJ2-1,-,TRBV14,-,CASSQDGETRRIF,TGTGCCAGCAGCCAAGATGGGGAGACTAGACGGATCTTC
TRBJ1-1,-,TRBV7-9,-,CASSLGGARGDTEAFF,TGTGCCAGCAGCTTAGGGGGTGCGCGCGGGGACACTGAAGCTTTCTTT
TRBJ2-2,-,TRBV19,TRBD2,CASSILAGGTGELFF,TGTGCCAGTAGTATTCTAGCGGGGGGGACCGGGGAGCTGTTTTTT
TRBJ2-1,-,TRBV30,-,CGGNSYNEQFF,TGCGGGGGTAACTCCTACAATGAGCAGTTCTTC
TRBJ2-1,-,TRBV5-6,TRBD2,CASSLTSGLYNEQFF,TGTGCCAGCAGCCTGACTAGCGGATTGTACAATGAGCAGTTCTTC
TRBJ2-3,-,TRBV7-8,TRBD2,CASSLGSAGATDTQYF,TGTGCCAGCAGCTTAGGTTCAGCGGGAGCCACAGATACGCAGTATTTT
TRBJ1-5,-,TRBV27,-,CASSSSDRIFGNQPQHF,TGTGCCAGCAGTTCCTCCGACAGAATTTTTGGCAATCAGCCCCAGCATTTT
TRBJ2-5,few,TRBV7-9,TRBD2,CASSEGASGSLETQYF,TGTGCCAGCAGCGAGGGGGCTAGCGGGAGTTTAGAGACCCAGTACTTC
TRBJ2-5,-,TRBV5-8,-,CASSPEPSGGGGETQYF,TGTGCCAGCAGCCCGGAACCATCGGGAGGAGGGGGAGAGACCCAGTACTTC
TRBJ2-5,-,TRBV3-1/TRBV3-2,-,CASSQKPGLPQYF,TGTGCCAGCAGCCAAAAACCAGGACTACCCCAGTACTTC
TRBJ2-1,-,TRBV13,-,CASSLGRNEQFF,TGTGCCAGCAGCTTAGGCCGGAATGAGCAGTTCTTC
TRBJ1-1,-,TRBV19,TRBD1,CASRDREIAEAFF,TGTGCCAGTAGGGACAGGGAAATCGCTGAAGCTTTCTTT
TRBJ1-2,-,TRBV15,-,CATSRDQILGGGPNYGYTF,TGTGCCACCAGCAGAGATCAAATTTTGGGCGGGGGGCCAAACTATGGCTACACCTTC
TRBJ2-1,-,TRBV28,TRBD2,CASRMTGLAGGKEQFF,TGTGCCAGCAGGATGACGGGACTAGCGGGGGGTAAGGAGCAGTTCTTC
TRBJ1-2,-,TRBV20-1,-,CSASTGTNYGYTF,TGCAGTGCTAGTACAGGGACTAACTATGGCTACACCTTC
TRBJ1-1,-,TRBV3-1/TRBV3-2,-,CASSQVQANTEAFF,TGTGCCAGCAGCCAAGTGCAGGCGAACACTGAAGCTTTCTTT
TRBJ1-1,-,TRBV19,-,CASRQDSMNTEAFF,TGTGCCAGTAGACAAGACAGCATGAACACTGAAGCTTTCTTT
TRBJ2-3,-,TRBV6-1,TRBD2,CASSEPPYSGRGTDTQYF,TGTGCCAGCAGTGAACCTCCCTATAGCGGGAGAGGAACAGATACGCAGTATTTT
TRBJ2-3,-,TRBV19,TRBD1,CACQTGEVTDTQYF,TGTGCCTGCCAGACAGGGGAGGTCACAGATACGCAGTATTTT
TRBJ2-1,few,TRBV21-1,-,CASSRGLAGSDEQFF,TGTGCCAGCAGTAGGGGGCTAGCGGGATCCGATGAGCAGTTCTTC
TRBJ2-1,-,TRBV5-1,TRBD1,CASSPSRDRGREQFF,TGCGCCAGCAGCCCCTCCCGGGACAGGGGGCGTGAGCAGTTCTTC
TRBJ1-5,-,TRBV6-6,-,CASSYGRGLGQPQHF,TGTGCCAGCAGTTACGGCCGGGGTTTGGGTCAGCCCCAGCATTTT
TRBJ1-2,-,TRBV28,-,CASTLTTGGYTF,TGTGCCAGCACTTTAACTACGGGGGGCTACACCTTC
TRBJ2-1,once,TRBV7-2,TRBD2,CASSLVAGGVPFF,TGTGCCAGCAGCTTAGTTGCGGGAGGCGTACCGTTCTTC
TRBJ1-1,-,TRBV7-3,-,CASSPGGMNTEAFF,TGTGCCAGCAGCCCCGGCGGTATGAACACTGAAGCTTTCTTT
TRBJ2-7,-,TRBV21-1,-,CASREGDCGGRDEQYF,TGTGCCAGCCGCGAAGGGGATTGTGGGGGGAGAGACGAGCAGTACTTC
TRBJ2-5,-,TRBV27,-,CASSLSGPGQETQYF,TGTGCCAGCAGTTTATCCGGCCCAGGCCAAGAGACCCAGTACTTC
TRBJ2-2,-,TRBV7-9,-,CASSFSLGELFF,TGTGCCAGCAGCTTTAGCCTCGGGGAGCTGTTTTTT
TRBJ2-3,-,TRBV18,TRBD2,CASSEGTSGSDTQYF,TGTGCCAGCTCAGAGGGGACTAGCGGTTCAGATACGCAGTATTTT
TRBJ1-4,-,TRBV4-1,TRBD1,CASSQNRGGDEKLFF,TGCGCCAGCAGCCAAAACAGGGGTGGAGACGAAAAACTGTTTTTT
TRBJ1-1,-,TRBV18,TRBD1,CASSPGSGGEVNEAFF,TGTGCCAGCTCACCAGGTTCAGGGGGCGAGGTGAATGAAGCTTTCTTT
TRBJ2-7,-,TRBV19,-,CASSTIDSNYEQYF,TGTGCCAGTAGTACGATTGACAGTAACTACGAGCAGTACTTC
TRBJ2-5,-,TRBV19,-,CASSSNRLLGETQYF,TGTGCCAGTAGTAGTAACCGTCTACTCGGGGAGACCCAGTACTTC
TRBJ1-1,-,TRBV18,TRBD1,CASSHEQGAQAEAFF,TGTGCCAGCTCACATGAACAGGGGGCGCAGGCTGAAGCTTTCTTT